The 29 T cell receptor beta chains below were found in one sample sequenced in a study of blood T cell repertoires in COVID-19. The repertoire was sequenced with immunoSEQ multiplex PCR; TCRdb's copy has only in-frame clones and lacks some. The repertoire holds approximately 250,000 clones, with 80% to 90% as singletons. Specimen: peripheral blood. The receptor set was obtained from a man between 25 and 39 years old with active or convalescent COVID-19.

Note on this clone: The sample holds other DNA sequences that translate to the same CDR3. This sequence joins TRBV15 and TRBJ1-1; perhaps TRBD1 as D (5 bases). Per germline, CDR1 LNHNV and CDR2 YYDKDF (reference sequence). The CDR3 is made up of 15 amino acids. The V gene lost 0 bases and the J gene lost 0 bases, with 8 bases spanning the gap. The CDR3 loop is CATSRDRGLNTEAFF. CDR3 coding DNA: TGTGCCACCAGCAGAGATAGGGGATTGAACACTGAAGCTTTCTTT. Full variable domain (outside the CDR3, taken from reference TRBV15 and TRBJ1-1): DAMVIQNPRYQVTQFGKPVTLSCSQTLNHNVMYWYQQKSSQAPKLLFHYYDKDFNNEADTPDNFQSRRPNTSFCFLDIRSPGLGDTAMYLCATSRDRGLNTEAFFGQGTRLTVV.

This clone came up a few times. CDR3 nucleotides: TGTGCCAGCAGCTTAGCGGGACAGGGGAGTGAGACCCAGTACTTC. This sequence encodes CASSLAGQGSETQYF. The genes are TRBV7-8 and TRBJ2-5, with 10 bases lining up with TRBD1. This CDR3 is 15 amino acids long. CDR1 and CDR2 (germline): SGHVS, FQNEAQ. V lost 0 bases and J lost 5; bases outside the gene matches: 3.

The rearrangement joins TRBV7-8 to TRBJ2-7, with a tentative D call TRBD2 (5 bases). The CDR3 is made up of 13 amino acids. V lost 5 bases and J 4 bases, leaving 12 bases between the germline ends. Per germline, CDR1 SGHVS and CDR2 FQNEAQ. CDR3 sequence reads: CASSRWTGYEQYF. DNA for the CDR3: TGTGCCAGCAGCCGATGGACGGGGTACGAGCAGTACTTC.

This chain joins TRBV14 and TRBJ1-1; D not certain. Germline V gene sequence: CDR1 SGHDN, CDR2 FVKESK. V was pared by 6 bases and J by 10 bases, with 18 bases between. The CDR3 totals 13 residues. The DNA of the CDR3 is TGTGCCAGCAGTCTGATAACTTCAGCGGCAGCTTTCTTT. As protein: CASSLITSAAAFF.

The chain recombines TRBV9 with TRBJ2-3, with no clear D. Trimming cost V 0 bases and J 6 bases, with 5 bases left between them. CDR1 SGDLS and CDR2 YYNGEE come from the germline V gene. The length of the CDR3 is 12 residues. Here the CDR3 reads CASSVDSDTQYF. CDR3 nucleotide sequence: TGTGCCAGCAGCGTAGATTCGGATACGCAGTATTTT.

The chain employs TRBV5-1 and TRBJ2-1, with TRBD1 matching 7 bases. V lost 0 bases and J lost 5; bases outside the gene matches: 8. The CDR3 contains 16 residues. Germline V CDR1 and CDR2: SGHRS, YFSETQ. CDR3 DNA sequence: TGCGCCAGCAGCTTGGAGGGGGCGACGCTTAACAATGAGCAGTTCTTC. It encodes CASSLEGATLNNEQFF.

V usage is TRBV7-9 and J usage is TRBJ2-3; D unresolved. The CDR3 runs to 13 residues. The V end lost 5 bases, the J end lost 6 bases, and 12 bases lay between the germline ends. Germline V gene data show CDR1 as SEHNR and CDR2 as FQNEAQ (reference sequence). CDR3: CASSPLASDTQYF. The CDR3 region has the DNA TGTGCCAGCAGCCCTCTGGCATCGGATACGCAGTATTTT.

The chain carries TRBV29-1 and TRBJ1-1; TRBD1 matches 10 bases. Germline CDR1 reads SQVTM; CDR2 reads ANQGSEA. The CDR3 covers 16 residues. V shed 6 bases, J shed 2 bases, and the junction held 12 bases outside the gene matches. The CDR3 reads CSVDDRGQTGNTEAFF. DNA of the CDR3: TGCAGCGTCGATGACAGGGGGCAGACGGGCAACACTGAAGCTTTCTTT.

This sequence joins TRBV2 and TRBJ2-1; TRBD2 matches 9 bases. CDR3 length equals 14 residues. V lost 6 bases, J lost 1 base, and 1 base stayed unmatched. The V gene's germline CDR1 is SNHLY and CDR2 FYNNEI. CDR3 region: CASRSGGSYNEQFF. The CDR3 DNA is TGTGCCAGCAGAAGCGGGGGGTCCTACAATGAGCAGTTCTTC.

The rearrangement joins TRBV7-2 to TRBJ1-5; D gene unclear. V was pared by 5 bases and J by 0 bases, with 8 bases between. The CDR3 is 14 amino acids. Germline V gene data show CDR1 as SGHTA and CDR2 as FQGNSA. The CDR3 region is CASSMEGSNQPQHF. CDR3 coding DNA: TGTGCCAGCAGCATGGAGGGTAGCAATCAGCCCCAGCATTTT. Looking up the rest from reference TRBV7-2 and TRBJ1-5 gives the full variable domain: GAGVSQSPSNKVTEKGKDVELRCDPISGHTALYWYRQSLGQGLEFLIYFQGNSAPDKSGLPSDRFSAERTGGSVSTLTIQRTQQEDSAVYLCASSMEGSNQPQHFGDGTRLSIL.

This chain uses TRBV11-2 with TRBJ1-2, with D unresolved. The CDR3 consists of 11 residues. V shed 1 base and J shed 8 bases, with 5 bases lying between them. Germline V CDR1 and CDR2: SGHAT, FQNNGV. This chain's CDR3 is CASSLGRGYTF. Written as DNA, the CDR3 is TGTGCCAGCAGCTTAGGTCGGGGCTACACCTTC.

This clone has more than one count but fewer than ten. The CDR3 sequence is CASSQDGTGGINSPLHF. The CDR3 DNA follows: TGTGCCAGCAGCCAAGATGGTACAGGGGGGATAAATTCACCCCTCCACTTT. V gene TRBV4-2 combines with J gene TRBJ1-6; 8 nucleotides agree with TRBD1. CDR1 is LGHNA and CDR2 is YNFKEQ in the germline V gene. The CDR3 sequence is 17 residues long. With V trimmed by 0 bases and J by 7 bases, 8 bases remained unmatched.

V gene TRBV7-6 combines with J gene TRBJ2-3, with 8 bases lining up with TRBD1. The V and J ends lost 1 base and 4 bases, in that order; junction bases with no gene match: 10. Per germline, CDR1 SGHVS and CDR2 FNYEAQ. CDR3 length: 17 residues. CDR3 sequence (DNA): TGTGCCAGCAGCTTAGGTATCCGACAGGGGACAGCAGATACGCAGTATTTT. Its protein is CASSLGIRQGTADTQYF.

The V and J genes are TRBV5-5 and TRBJ2-7; 12 bases are shared with TRBD2. The CDR3 covers 17 residues. The V gene's germline CDR1 is SGHKS and CDR2 YYEKEE (reference sequence). V dropped 0 bases and J dropped 2; count of bases not matched to a gene: 6. Here the CDR3 reads CASSLAGTSGRTYEQYF. In DNA, the CDR3 is TGTGCCAGCAGCTTGGCAGGGACTAGCGGGCGTACCTACGAGCAGTACTTC.

The genes are TRBV7-9 and TRBJ2-6, with D possibly matching TRBD1 (5 bases). Per germline, CDR1 SEHNR and CDR2 FQNEAQ (reference sequence). Deletions cut 2 bases from V and 2 bases from J, with 7 bases between. There are 15 residues in the CDR3. In DNA form, the CDR3 reads TGTGCCAGCAGCTTACAGGGCGCTGGGGCCAACGTCCTGACTTTC. It is translated as CASSLQGAGANVLTF. Full variable domain (remainder filled in from reference TRBV7-9 and TRBJ2-6): DTGVSQNPRHKITKRGQNVTFRCDPISEHNRLYWYRQTLGQGPEFLTYFQNEAQLEKSRLLSDRFSAERPKGSFSTLEIQRTEQGDSAMYLCASSLQGAGANVLTFGAGSRLTVL.

The chain uses TRBV9 and TRBJ2-2; 7 bases agree with TRBD2. Losses at the gene ends were 3 bases for V and 2 bases for J; bases not matched to a gene: 7. The CDR3 consists of 16 residues. Per the germline V gene, CDR1 is SGDLS and CDR2 is YYNGEE. The CDR3 DNA reads TGTGCCAGCAGCGCCCGGGCTAGCGGAAACACCGGGGAGCTGTTTTTT. Translating gives CASSARASGNTGELFF.

This chain joins TRBV4-1 and TRBJ2-5, with D possibly being TRBD1 (6 bases). The germline V and J ends were trimmed by 0 bases and 4 bases, with 18 bases remaining between them. CDR1 and CDR2 (germline): MGHRA, YSYEKL. This CDR3 region has 17 residues. The CDR3, as DNA: TGCGCCAGCAGCCAAGAACCACAGGGTGGGTCGGGAGAGACCCAGTACTTC. Encoded protein: CASSQEPQGGSGETQYF.

The chain employs TRBV6-1 and TRBJ1-2; 11 bases are a match to TRBD1. This CDR3 is built from 17 residues. Germline trimming cut 1 base from V and 3 bases from J; bases unmatched to any gene: 7. Germline CDR1 MNHNS, CDR2 SASEGT. This CDR3 is CASSEGTGGFYDYGYTF. The CDR3 DNA follows: TGTGCCAGCAGTGAAGGGACAGGGGGCTTTTATGACTATGGCTACACCTTC.

This clone is a singleton in its sample. The chain is built from TRBV5-1 and TRBJ2-3; possible D gene TRBD2, 6 bases. The CDR3 length is 16 residues. Trimming took off 4 bases at V and 2 bases at J, with 17 bases between the two ends. Germline V CDR1 and CDR2: SGHRS, YFSETQ. The CDR3 DNA reads TGCGCCAGCAGCCCTGGACCCGCGGGATCCACAGATACGCAGTATTTT. Its protein product is CASSPGPAGSTDTQYF.

The chain combines TRBV4-2 with TRBJ2-3, with 7 bases matching TRBD2. This CDR3 has 17 residues. Germline trimming cut 0 bases from V and 3 bases from J; bases unmatched to any gene: 9. Germline loops: CDR1 LGHNA, CDR2 YNFKEQ. In DNA, the CDR3 is TGTGCCAGCAGCCAAGATGGGGGGGGGAAGGGGACAGATACGCAGTATTTT. Translation gives CASSQDGGGKGTDTQYF.

The rearrangement uses TRBV7-9 and TRBJ2-7; perhaps TRBD1 as D (6 bases). V was shortened by 5 bases and J by 2 bases, with 13 bases between the two germline ends. This CDR3 has 14 amino acids. CDR1 and CDR2 (germline): SEHNR, FQNEAQ (reference sequence). The CDR3 nucleotides read TGTGCCAGCAGCCGGACAGAGAAGGCCTACGAGCAGTACTTC. Its protein product is CASSRTEKAYEQYF.

This chain joins TRBV29-1 and TRBJ1-1, with 12 bases aligning to TRBD1. CDR1 is SQVTM, CDR2 ANQGSEA, per germline. V lost 6 bases, J lost 11 bases, and 13 bases stayed unmatched. This CDR3 is built from 14 residues. CDR3 protein: CSVPGGTGGHGAFF. CDR3 nucleotide sequence: TGCAGCGTGCCCGGCGGGACAGGGGGCCACGGGGCTTTCTTT. Based on the CDR3 plus reference TRBV29-1 and TRBJ1-1, the full variable domain is SAVISQKPSRDICQRGTSLTIQCQVDSQVTMMFWYRQQPGQSLTLIATANQGSEATYESGFVIDKFPISRPNLTFSTLTVSNMSPEDSSIYLCSVPGGTGGHGAFFGQGTRLTVV.

V and J are TRBV7-2 and TRBJ2-7; no clear D. The CDR3 covers 12 residues. Germline V gene lookup returns CDR1 SGHTA and CDR2 FQGNSA. V was shortened by 2 bases and J by 7 bases, with 9 bases between the two germline ends. CDR3: CASSLHVGEQYF. The CDR3 nucleotides are TGTGCCAGCAGCTTACACGTCGGGGAGCAGTACTTC.

V is TRBV19 and J is TRBJ2-1; 9 bases are a match to TRBD2. Germline V gene sequence: CDR1 LNHDA, CDR2 SQIVND (reference sequence). The CDR3 is 21 residues long. Losses at the gene ends were 1 base for V and 4 bases for J; bases not matched to a gene: 20. DNA for the CDR3: TGTGCCAGTAGTATAGGATTCTTTCTCCTATCGTCTAGCGGGAAATACAATGAGCAGTTCTTC. This encodes CASSIGFFLLSSSGKYNEQFF.

This sequence joins TRBV7-9 and TRBJ2-7; D call uncertain. Trimming left V 0 bases short and J 1 base short, with 4 bases between. Germline-derived CDR1 and CDR2 are SEHNR and FQNEAQ (reference sequence). CDR3 length: 13 residues. The CDR3 reads CASSLANSYEQYF. The CDR3 DNA reads TGTGCCAGCAGCTTAGCCAATTCCTACGAGCAGTACTTC.

V gene TRBV29-1 combines with J gene TRBJ1-3, with TRBD1 identical over 12 bases. Germline V gene data show CDR1 as SQVTM and CDR2 as ANQGSEA. The CDR3 contains 14 residues. After removal of 4 bases from V and 4 bases from J, the junction contained 2 bases not matched to a gene. CDR3 residues: CSVVGQGAGNTIYF. DNA of the CDR3: TGCAGCGTTGTGGGACAGGGGGCAGGAAACACCATATATTTT.

The rearrangement links TRBV6-1 to TRBJ2-1; the D gene is possibly TRBD1 (5 bases). CDR3 size: 11 residues. The V gene's germline CDR1 is MNHNS and CDR2 SASEGT. V was clipped by 3 bases and J by 10 bases, with 7 bases between them. DNA for the CDR3: TGTGCCAGCAGTGATTACAGGGAGCAGTTCTTC. It specifies CASSDYREQFF.

The chain is built from TRBV7-2 and TRBJ1-1, with 8 bases fitting TRBD1. The length of the CDR3 is 15 residues. V dropped 3 bases and J dropped 7; count of bases not matched to a gene: 10. The germline gives CDR1 SGHTA, CDR2 FQGNSA. This CDR3 reads CASSFRQGTFGEAFF. As DNA, the CDR3 is TGTGCCAGCAGCTTTAGACAGGGGACCTTTGGTGAAGCTTTCTTT.

This clone was observed a single time. The rearrangement uses TRBV4-1 and TRBJ2-5; 12 bases agree with TRBD1. V trimming: 4 bases; J trimming: 6 bases; junction bases outside the gene matches: 9. Germline loops: CDR1 MGHRA, CDR2 YSYEKL. The CDR3 consists of 16 residues. The CDR3 region is CASSPTGTGGLKTQYF. Here the CDR3 DNA reads TGCGCCAGCAGCCCCACCGGGACAGGGGGCTTGAAGACCCAGTACTTC.